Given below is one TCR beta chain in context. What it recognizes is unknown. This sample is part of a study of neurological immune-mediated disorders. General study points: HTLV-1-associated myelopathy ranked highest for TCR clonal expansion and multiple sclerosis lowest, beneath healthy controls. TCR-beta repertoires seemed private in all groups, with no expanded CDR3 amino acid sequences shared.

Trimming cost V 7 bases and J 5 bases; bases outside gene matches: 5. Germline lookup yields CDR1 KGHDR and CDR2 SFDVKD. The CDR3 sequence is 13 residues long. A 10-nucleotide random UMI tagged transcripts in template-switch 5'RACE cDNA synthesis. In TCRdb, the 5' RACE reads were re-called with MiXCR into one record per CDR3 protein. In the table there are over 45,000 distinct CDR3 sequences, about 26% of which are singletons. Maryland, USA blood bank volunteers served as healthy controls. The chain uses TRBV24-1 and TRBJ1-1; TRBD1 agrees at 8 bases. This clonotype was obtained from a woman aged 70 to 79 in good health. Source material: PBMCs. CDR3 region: CATRNRGNTEAFF. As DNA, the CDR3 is TGTGCCACCAGAAACAGGGGGAATACTGAAGCTTTCTTT.